This TCR beta chain is from a study of blood T cell repertoires in COVID-19. Study information: The United States, Italy and Spain supplied acute and convalescent COVID-19 samples. T cells, B-cell-depleted T cells, or PBMCs supplied cDNA or gDNA.

TCRdb keeps only in-frame clones here, not all; method: immunoSEQ multiplex PCR. The sample consists of 150,000 or so clones, approximately 79% of them appearing once. The CDR3 runs to 14 residues. V was shortened by 4 bases and J by 8 bases, with 16 bases between the two germline ends. The V gene's germline CDR1 is SGDLS and CDR2 YYNGEE. This TCR was sampled from a woman older than 75 with acute or convalescent COVID-19. The J gene is TRBJ2-1, the V gene TRBV9, with D possibly being TRBD2 (6 bases). Sequencing was performed on peripheral blood. The CDR3: CASSPTSGAYEQFF. In DNA form, the CDR3 reads TGTGCCAGCAGCCCGACTTCGGGAGCCTATGAGCAGTTCTTC. Using reference TRBV9 and TRBJ2-1 for the parts outside the CDR3, the full variable domain is DSGVTQTPKHLITATGQRVTLRCSPRSGDLSVYWYQQSLDQGLQFLIQYYNGEERAKGNILERFSAQQFPDLHSELNLSSLELGDSALYFCASSPTSGAYEQFFGPGTRLTVL.